A selection of T cell receptor beta chains follows, all from one sample in a study of cytomegalovirus exposure and HLA in healthy donors. Measured with immunoSEQ multiplex PCR; TCRdb has only the in-frame clones, and not every one. Its table lists over 100,000 clones. Material: PBMCs. These receptors came from a middle-aged man in good health and CMV-seropositive. CDR3s include the opening cysteine and the closing phenylalanine or tryptophan. A D gene is named only where the DNA matches it firmly.

D gene: .
J gene: TRBJ2-7
V gene: TRBV21-1
CDR3 protein: CASSRRSLRLTGTPSYEQYF
CDR3 DNA: TGTGCCAGCAGCCGAAGGAGTCTACGACTAACCGGGACTCCCTCCTACGAGCAGTACTTC

D gene: .
J gene: TRBJ1-1
V gene: TRBV6-5
CDR3 protein: CASSLPGTEAFF
CDR3 DNA: TGTGCCAGCAGTCTACCTGGTACTGAAGCTTTCTTT

D gene: TRBD1
J gene: TRBJ1-5
V gene: TRBV7-9
CDR3 protein: CASSLGQGHQPQHF
CDR3 DNA: TGTGCCAGCAGCTTGGGACAGGGTCATCAGCCCCAGCATTTT

D gene: .
J gene: TRBJ2-3
V gene: TRBV7-9
CDR3 protein: CASSLVRDTDTQYF
CDR3 DNA: TGTGCCAGCAGCCTCGTCCGGGACACAGATACGCAGTATTTT

D gene: TRBD1
J gene: TRBJ2-3
V gene: TRBV5-1
CDR3 protein: CASSATGKGTDTQYF
CDR3 DNA: TGCGCCAGCAGCGCGACAGGGAAAGGCACAGATACGCAGTATTTT

D gene: .
J gene: TRBJ1-1
V gene: TRBV7-3
CDR3 protein: CASSLTPQLVGENTEAFF
CDR3 DNA: TGTGCCAGCAGCTTAACGCCCCAACTCGTAGGGGAGAACACTGAAGCTTTCTTT

D gene: .
J gene: TRBJ2-2
V gene: TRBV18
CDR3 protein: CASSPYPGHFTGELFF
CDR3 DNA: TGTGCCAGCTCACCTTACCCGGGACACTTCACCGGGGAGCTGTTTTTT

D gene: TRBD2
J gene: TRBJ2-7
V gene: TRBV15
CDR3 protein: CATSKETSGTSSYEQYF
CDR3 DNA: TGTGCCACCAGCAAGGAGACTAGCGGGACCAGCTCCTACGAGCAGTACTTC

D gene: .
J gene: TRBJ2-6
V gene: TRBV4-3
CDR3 protein: CASSQDGSSGANVLTF
CDR3 DNA: TGCGCCAGCAGCCAAGATGGCAGCTCTGGGGCCAACGTCCTGACTTTC

D gene: TRBD1
J gene: TRBJ1-1
V gene: TRBV5-1
CDR3 protein: CASSFGGGQGVTEAFF
CDR3 DNA: TGCGCCAGCAGCTTTGGTGGCGGGCAGGGGGTCACTGAAGCTTTCTTT

D gene: .
J gene: TRBJ2-7
V gene: TRBV2
CDR3 protein: CAGSEFMAGAYEQYF
CDR3 DNA: TGTGCCGGCAGTGAATTCATGGCAGGGGCCTACGAGCAGTACTTC

D gene: .
J gene: TRBJ1-5
V gene: TRBV6-1
CDR3 protein: CASSQGIGNQPQHF
CDR3 DNA: TGTGCCAGCAGTCAGGGGATAGGAAATCAGCCCCAGCATTTT

D gene: TRBD1
J gene: TRBJ1-1
V gene: TRBV6-5
CDR3 protein: CASNRGLNTEAFF
CDR3 DNA: TGTGCCAGCAACAGGGGATTGAACACTGAAGCTTTCTTT

D gene: TRBD1
J gene: TRBJ1-2
V gene: TRBV28
CDR3 protein: CASSFLQGYYGYTF
CDR3 DNA: TGTGCCAGCAGTTTCCTACAGGGGTACTATGGCTACACCTTC

D gene: TRBD2
J gene: TRBJ2-1
V gene: TRBV4-3
CDR3 protein: CASSQGGTSAYNEQFF
CDR3 DNA: TGCGCCAGCAGCCAAGGGGGGACTAGCGCCTACAATGAGCAGTTCTTC

D gene: TRBD1
J gene: TRBJ2-2
V gene: TRBV7-3
CDR3 protein: CASSPRQGFGELFF
CDR3 DNA: TGTGCCAGCAGCCCGCGACAGGGGTTCGGGGAGCTGTTTTTT

D gene: TRBD1
J gene: TRBJ1-2
V gene: TRBV19
CDR3 protein: CASSIGTGGYGYTF
CDR3 DNA: TGTGCCAGTAGTATCGGGACAGGGGGTTATGGCTACACCTTC

D gene: .
J gene: TRBJ2-1
V gene: TRBV18
CDR3 protein: CASSPTSRHEQFF
CDR3 DNA: TGTGCCAGCTCACCAACTAGCCGCCATGAGCAGTTCTTC

D gene: TRBD1
J gene: TRBJ1-5
V gene: TRBV19
CDR3 protein: CATVNRGGVQPQHF
CDR3 DNA: TGTGCCACAGTTAACAGGGGAGGTGTTCAGCCCCAGCATTTT

D gene: .
J gene: TRBJ2-1
V gene: TRBV6-1
CDR3 protein: CASRGSHNEQFF
CDR3 DNA: TGTGCCAGCAGGGGCAGCCACAATGAGCAGTTCTTC

D gene: TRBD2
J gene: TRBJ2-1
V gene: TRBV6-6
CDR3 protein: CASSSGLVFTEQFF
CDR3 DNA: TGTGCCAGCAGTTCTGGACTAGTGTTCACTGAGCAGTTCTTC

D gene: .
J gene: TRBJ1-6
V gene: TRBV6-6
CDR3 protein: CASRLDFDNSPLHF
CDR3 DNA: TGTGCCAGCAGGTTGGACTTTGATAATTCACCCCTCCACTTT

D gene: TRBD1
J gene: TRBJ2-2
V gene: TRBV6-5
CDR3 protein: CASNSGGTGELFF
CDR3 DNA: TGTGCCAGCAACTCAGGGGGCACCGGGGAGCTGTTTTTT

D gene: TRBD2
J gene: TRBJ2-2
V gene: TRBV9
CDR3 protein: CASSVAPGTSGGTGELFF
CDR3 DNA: TGTGCCAGCAGCGTAGCCCCTGGGACTAGCGGGGGAACCGGGGAGCTGTTTTTT

D gene: .
J gene: TRBJ1-5
V gene: TRBV6-6
CDR3 protein: CATRLGAVDQPQHF
CDR3 DNA: TGTGCCACTCGGCTGGGGGCTGTTGATCAGCCCCAGCATTTT

D gene: TRBD1
J gene: TRBJ2-7
V gene: TRBV28
CDR3 protein: CASSFPPRGLPYEQYF
CDR3 DNA: TGTGCCAGCAGTTTCCCCCCGAGGGGGCTTCCGTACGAGCAGTACTTC

D gene: TRBD2
J gene: TRBJ2-1
V gene: TRBV11-2
CDR3 protein: CASSLEGLAGVEQFF
CDR3 DNA: TGTGCCAGCAGCTTAGAGGGACTAGCGGGAGTCGAGCAGTTCTTC

D gene: .
J gene: TRBJ2-2
V gene: TRBV7-6
CDR3 protein: CASSFGGHGSSGELFF
CDR3 DNA: TGTGCCAGCAGCTTCGGGGGGCACGGTTCTTCCGGGGAGCTGTTTTTT

D gene: .
J gene: TRBJ2-7
V gene: TRBV27
CDR3 protein: CASMSALRYEQYF
CDR3 DNA: TGTGCCAGCATGTCAGCGCTACGCTACGAGCAGTACTTC

D gene: .
J gene: TRBJ2-1
V gene: TRBV7-9
CDR3 protein: CASSSRPIYNEQFF
CDR3 DNA: TGTGCCAGCAGTAGCCGACCGATCTACAATGAGCAGTTCTTC

D gene: TRBD2
J gene: TRBJ2-3
V gene: TRBV4-1
CDR3 protein: CASSQGRVVEPEREDPDTQYF
CDR3 DNA: TGCGCCAGCAGCCAAGGTCGCGTGGTAGAGCCCGAGCGGGAGGATCCAGATACGCAGTATTTT

D gene: .
J gene: TRBJ2-1
V gene: TRBV5-6
CDR3 protein: CASISGQGTYNEQFF
CDR3 DNA: TGTGCCAGCATCTCAGGGCAGGGAACCTACAATGAGCAGTTCTTC

D gene: TRBD1
J gene: TRBJ1-5
V gene: TRBV7-9
CDR3 protein: CASSLGAGGVYQPQHF
CDR3 DNA: TGTGCCAGCAGCTTAGGGGCAGGGGGCGTTTATCAGCCCCAGCATTTT

D gene: TRBD2
J gene: TRBJ2-3
V gene: TRBV11-2
CDR3 protein: CASSLAFYGRGRATDTQYF
CDR3 DNA: TGTGCCAGCAGCTTAGCCTTTTACGGGCGCGGGAGAGCCACAGATACGCAGTATTTT

D gene: .
J gene: TRBJ2-3
V gene: TRBV7-6
CDR3 protein: CACNTGITRGTDTQYF
CDR3 DNA: TGTGCCTGCAACACGGGAATCACGAGGGGCACAGATACGCAGTATTTT

D gene: TRBD1
J gene: TRBJ2-3
V gene: TRBV11-2
CDR3 protein: CASSSPRDRVTDTQYF
CDR3 DNA: TGTGCCAGCAGCTCTCCCCGGGACAGGGTCACAGATACGCAGTATTTT

D gene: TRBD1
J gene: TRBJ2-7
V gene: TRBV5-6
CDR3 protein: CASSSDLTGLGSYEQYF
CDR3 DNA: TGTGCCAGCAGCTCCGACCTGACAGGGCTGGGCTCCTACGAGCAGTACTTC

D gene: .
J gene: TRBJ2-2
V gene: TRBV6-5
CDR3 protein: CASSAGYTGELFF
CDR3 DNA: TGTGCCAGCAGCGCTGGCTACACCGGGGAGCTGTTTTTT

D gene: TRBD2
J gene: TRBJ2-1
V gene: TRBV2
CDR3 protein: CATSTRGRLAGGLLPGDEQFF
CDR3 DNA: TGTGCCACATCAACCCGCGGTCGACTAGCGGGAGGCCTTTTACCGGGAGATGAGCAGTTCTTC

D gene: TRBD1
J gene: TRBJ1-2
V gene: TRBV28
CDR3 protein: CASGRTGAPYNYGYTF
CDR3 DNA: TGTGCCAGCGGCAGGACAGGGGCCCCTTATAACTATGGCTACACCTTC

D gene: TRBD2
J gene: TRBJ2-7
V gene: TRBV5-1
CDR3 protein: CASSLGTSGRSGEQYF
CDR3 DNA: TGCGCCAGCAGCTTGGGGACTAGCGGGAGGAGTGGCGAGCAGTACTTC